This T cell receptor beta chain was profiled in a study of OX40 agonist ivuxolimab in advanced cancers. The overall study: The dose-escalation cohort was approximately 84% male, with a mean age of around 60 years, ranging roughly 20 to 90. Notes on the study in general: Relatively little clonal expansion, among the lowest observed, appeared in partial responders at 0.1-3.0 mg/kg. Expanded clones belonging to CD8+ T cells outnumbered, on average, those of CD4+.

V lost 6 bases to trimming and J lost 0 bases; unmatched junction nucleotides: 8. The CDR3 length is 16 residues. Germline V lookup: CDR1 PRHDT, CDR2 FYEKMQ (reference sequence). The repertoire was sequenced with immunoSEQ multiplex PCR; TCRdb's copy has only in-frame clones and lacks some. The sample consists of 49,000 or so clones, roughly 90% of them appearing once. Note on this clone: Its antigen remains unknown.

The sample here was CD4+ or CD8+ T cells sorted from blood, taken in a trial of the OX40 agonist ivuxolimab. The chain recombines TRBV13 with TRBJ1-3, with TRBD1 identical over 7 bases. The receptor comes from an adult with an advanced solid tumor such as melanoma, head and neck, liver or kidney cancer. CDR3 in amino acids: CASSPLYRGSGNTIYF. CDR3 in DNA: TGTGCCAGCAGTCCACTTTACAGGGGCTCTGGAAACACCATATATTTT.